This is a list of T cell receptor beta chains from one sample in a study of cytomegalovirus exposure and HLA in healthy donors. Assay used: immunoSEQ multiplex PCR; TCRdb lists only in-frame clones, some missing. The table has about 280,000 clones, around nine tenths seen once. The material sequenced was PBMCs. These receptors were obtained from a woman aged 18-35 years in good health and CMV-seronegative. CDR3s include the opening cysteine and the closing phenylalanine or tryptophan. The D gene is left open where the match is weak.

D gene,V gene,J gene,CDR3 protein,CDR3 DNA
-,TRBV29-1,TRBJ1-2,CSGGRENAGYTF,TGCAGCGGGGGGCGGGAGAATGCTGGCTACACCTTC
TRBD1,TRBV19,TRBJ1-5,CASSIAQNRGDQPQHF,TGTGCCAGTAGTATTGCCCAGAACAGGGGCGATCAGCCCCAGCATTTT
-,TRBV18,TRBJ2-7,CASSPTGLAAYEQYF,TGTGCCAGCTCACCAACCGGTCTAGCCGCGTACGAGCAGTACTTC
TRBD1,TRBV7-2,TRBJ2-7,CASSPRRQGYEQYF,TGTGCCAGCAGCCCCCGTCGACAGGGATACGAGCAGTACTTC
TRBD2,TRBV6-1,TRBJ2-7,CASSEFSGRLYEQYF,TGTGCCAGCAGTGAATTTAGCGGGAGACTCTACGAGCAGTACTTC
TRBD1,TRBV27,TRBJ2-5,CASNPGTGPQETQYF,TGTGCCAGTAACCCCGGGACAGGGCCTCAAGAGACCCAGTACTTC
-,TRBV15,TRBJ2-5,CATSSTTALKETQYF,TGTGCCACCAGCTCAACGACAGCGCTTAAAGAGACCCAGTACTTC
TRBD1,TRBV2,TRBJ2-3,CASSRTGITDTQYF,TGTGCCAGCAGTCGGACAGGGATCACAGATACGCAGTATTTT
-,TRBV18,TRBJ2-2,CASSPWDYTGELFF,TGTGCCAGCTCACCATGGGACTACACCGGGGAGCTGTTTTTT
-,TRBV5-1,TRBJ2-3,CASSSPAQGTDTQYF,TGCGCCAGCAGCTCGCCGGCACAGGGTACAGATACGCAGTATTTT
-,TRBV6-5,TRBJ2-4,CASSASLRAKNIQYF,TGTGCCAGCAGTGCCTCCCTGAGAGCCAAAAACATTCAGTACTTC
TRBD1,TRBV18,TRBJ1-2,CASSTGQGIGGYTF,TGTGCCAGCTCAACGGGACAGGGTATAGGAGGCTACACCTTC
TRBD2,TRBV27,TRBJ2-1,CASSLKDPLAGGGSYNEQFF,TGTGCCAGCAGTTTAAAGGACCCACTAGCGGGAGGAGGCTCCTACAATGAGCAGTTCTTC
-,TRBV19,TRBJ1-1,CASSRDTNTEAFF,TGTGCCAGTTCCCGGGACACCAACACTGAAGCTTTCTTT
TRBD1,TRBV5-1,TRBJ2-7,CASSLGFRGTGAYEQYF,TGCGCCAGCAGCTTGGGGTTTCGTGGGACAGGAGCCTACGAGCAGTACTTC
TRBD2,TRBV10-3,TRBJ2-1,CAIRRTSGSLNNEQFF,TGTGCCATCAGGCGGACTAGCGGGAGTCTAAACAATGAGCAGTTCTTC